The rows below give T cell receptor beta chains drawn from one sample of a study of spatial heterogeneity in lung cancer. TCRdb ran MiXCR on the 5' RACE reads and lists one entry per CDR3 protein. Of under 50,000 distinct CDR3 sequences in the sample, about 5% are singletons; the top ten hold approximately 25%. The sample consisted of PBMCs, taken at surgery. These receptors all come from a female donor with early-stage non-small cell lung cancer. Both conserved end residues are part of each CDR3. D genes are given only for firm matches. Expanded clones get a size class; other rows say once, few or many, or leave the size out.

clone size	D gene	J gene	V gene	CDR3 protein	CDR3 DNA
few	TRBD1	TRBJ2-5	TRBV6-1	CASSARAGTGVGETQYF	TGTGCCAGCAGTGCACGAGCCGGGACAGGGGTAGGGGAGACCCAGTACTTC
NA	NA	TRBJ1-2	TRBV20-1	CSAIPLTGANYGYTF	TGCAGTGCTATCCCTTTGACAGGCGCTAACTATGGCTACACCTTC
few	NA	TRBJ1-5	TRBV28	CASSLLGPGNQPQHF	TGTGCCAGCAGTTTACTCGGTCCTGGCAATCAGCCCCAGCATTTT
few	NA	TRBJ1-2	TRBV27	CASSLIRGGVGHGYTF	TGTGCCAGCAGTTTAATCAGGGGAGGGGTGGGCCATGGCTACACCTTC
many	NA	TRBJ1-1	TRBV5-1	CASSLAGSGNEAFF	TGCGCCAGCAGCTTGGCCGGTAGCGGAAACGAAGCTTTCTTT
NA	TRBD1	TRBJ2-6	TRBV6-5	CASSPTGGAIGANVLTF	TGTGCCAGCAGTCCCACAGGGGGCGCGATAGGGGCCAACGTCCTGACTTTC
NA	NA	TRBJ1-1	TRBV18	CASSSTDPMIGAFF	TGTGCCAGCTCATCGACGGATCCAATGATAGGGGCTTTCTTT
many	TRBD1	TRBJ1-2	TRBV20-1	CSAGQTNYGYTF	TGCAGTGCGGGACAGACTAACTATGGCTACACCTTC
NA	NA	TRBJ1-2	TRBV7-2	CASSLDLPYGYTF	TGTGCCAGCAGCTTAGACCTACCTTATGGCTACACCTTC
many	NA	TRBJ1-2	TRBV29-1	CSVAQTKYGYTF	TGCAGCGTTGCCCAGACGAAATATGGCTACACCTTC
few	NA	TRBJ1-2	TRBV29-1	CSVVISGASHYGYTF	TGCAGCGTTGTTATCTCGGGGGCCTCCCACTATGGCTACACCTTC
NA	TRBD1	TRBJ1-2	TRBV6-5	CASSYSDRENGYTF	TGTGCCAGCAGTTACTCGGACAGGGAGAATGGCTACACCTTC
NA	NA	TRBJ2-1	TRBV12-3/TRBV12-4	CASSPGTVVPYNEQFF	TGTGCCAGCAGTCCCGGGACGGTCGTTCCCTACAATGAGCAGTTCTTC
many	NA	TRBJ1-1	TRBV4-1	CASSSERRVEAFF	TGCGCCAGCAGCTCCGAAAGGCGCGTTGAAGCTTTCTTT
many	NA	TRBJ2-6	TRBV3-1	CASSQERTSGANVLTF	TGTGCCAGCAGCCAAGAACGGACCTCTGGGGCCAACGTCCTGACTTTC
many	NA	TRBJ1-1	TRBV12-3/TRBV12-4	CASSLGGGTEAFF	TGCGCCAGCAGCTTGGGGGGAGGCACTGAAGCTTTCTTT
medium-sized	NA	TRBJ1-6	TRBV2	CASSEALPSLHF	TGTGCCAGCAGTGAAGCGCTTCCCAGTCTCCACTTT
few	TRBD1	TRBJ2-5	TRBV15	CATSGDRGQETQYF	TGTGCCACCAGCGGCGACAGGGGGCAAGAGACCCAGTACTTC
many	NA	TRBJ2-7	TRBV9	CASSVAGGGSEQYF	TGTGCCAGCAGCGTAGCCGGGGGAGGCAGCGAGCAGTACTTC
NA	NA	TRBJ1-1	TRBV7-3	CASSFRKDTEAFF	TGTGCCAGCAGCTTTAGGAAGGACACTGAAGCTTTCTTT
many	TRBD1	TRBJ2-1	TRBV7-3	CASSPQQGPPYNEQFF	TGTGCCAGCAGCCCACAACAGGGGCCCCCCTACAATGAGCAGTTCTTC